This T cell receptor (beta chain) was captured in a study of blood T cell repertoires in COVID-19. Sequencing used immunoSEQ multiplex PCR; TCRdb keeps in-frame clones, though not all of them. The sample consists of 150,000 to 200,000 clones, 80% to 90% of them appearing once. The sample comprised PBMCs or T cells enriched from blood (not recorded which). The receptor was derived from a woman aged 45-65 years who had recovered from COVID-19.

CDR3 residues: CASSLRRALPPLHF. The CDR3 coding sequence is TGTGCCAGCAGTTTAAGGAGGGCTCTCCCACCCCTCCACTTT. The chain uses TRBV27 and TRBJ1-6, with D hard to call. CDR1 is MNHEY and CDR2 is SMNVEV in the germline V gene (reference sequence). Trimming shortened V by 2 bases and J by 11 bases, and 13 bases separated the two germline ends. This CDR3 comprises 14 residues.